This T cell receptor (beta chain) was identified during a study of vaccination and CD4 T cells after COVID-19. About the study: Cells were stimulated with overlapping spike peptides from SARS-CoV-2, HCoV-NL63, HCoV-OC43 and HCoV-229E. Study-level results: Convalescent patients were relatively few, and early post-infection timepoints were missing.

Regarding this clonotype: Its antigen is not identified.

The study sequenced cultured CD4+ T cell DNA using the Oncomine TCR Beta short-read assay. TCRdb reprocessed the PCR reads with MiXCR, giving one entry per CDR3 protein. The table records fewer than 10,000 distinct CDR3 sequences, around 50% of them present only once. Germline V gene sequence: CDR1 SNHLY, CDR2 FYNNEI. The CDR3 length is 13 residues. The V and J ends lost 3 bases and 6 bases respectively, with 12 bases between them. Treatment reported: roughly ten-day PBMC culture with coronavirus spike peptide pools or control peptides (ViraFEST assay). The ViraFEST method relied on peptide pools to expand antigen-specific T cells, followed by TCR sequencing.

The specimen was CD4+ T cells from blood, cultured in vitro. The receptor was derived from a human donor who had recovered from COVID-19. The chain is built from TRBV2 and TRBJ2-7; the D gene is possibly TRBD1 (5 bases). This CDR3 is CASSDGQGGEQYF. Here the CDR3 DNA reads TGTGCCAGCAGTGACGGCCAGGGTGGCGAGCAGTACTTC.